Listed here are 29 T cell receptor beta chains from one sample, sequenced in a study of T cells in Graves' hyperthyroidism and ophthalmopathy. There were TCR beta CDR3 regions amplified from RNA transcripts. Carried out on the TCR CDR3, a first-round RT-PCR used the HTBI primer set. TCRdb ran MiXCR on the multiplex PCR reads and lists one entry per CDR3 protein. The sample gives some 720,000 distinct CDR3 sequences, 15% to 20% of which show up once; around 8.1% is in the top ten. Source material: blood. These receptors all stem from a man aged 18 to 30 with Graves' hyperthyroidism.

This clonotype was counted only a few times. The chain's CDR3 is CASRIPSARSTDTQYF. The CDR3 DNA reads TGTGCCAGCAGAATACCTAGCGCCCGAAGCACAGATACGCAGTATTTT. V and J are TRBV28 and TRBJ2-3; perhaps TRBD2 as D (6 bases). Trimming took 6 bases from V and 0 from J, leaving 16 bases between them. Germline V gene sequence: CDR1 MDHEN, CDR2 SYDVKM. This CDR3 is 16 amino acids long. Together with reference TRBV28 and TRBJ2-3, the CDR3 gives the full variable domain: DVKVTQSSRYLVKRTGEKVFLECVQDMDHENMFWYRQDPGLGLRLIYFSYDVKMKEKGDIPEGYSVSREKKERFSLILESASTNQTSMYLCASRIPSARSTDTQYFGPGTRLTVL.

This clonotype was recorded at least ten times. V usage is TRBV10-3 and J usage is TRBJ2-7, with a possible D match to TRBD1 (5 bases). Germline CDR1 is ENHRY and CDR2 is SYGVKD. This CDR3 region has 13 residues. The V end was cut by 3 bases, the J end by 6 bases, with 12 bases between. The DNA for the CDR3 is TGTGCCATCAGTGAACAGGACCGTCCCGAGCAGTACTTC. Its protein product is CAISEQDRPEQYF.

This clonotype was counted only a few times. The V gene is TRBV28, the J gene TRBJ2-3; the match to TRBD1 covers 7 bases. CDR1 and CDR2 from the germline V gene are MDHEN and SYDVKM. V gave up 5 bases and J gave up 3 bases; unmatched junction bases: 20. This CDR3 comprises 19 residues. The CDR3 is CASSTYASTGLDGTDTQYF. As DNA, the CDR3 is TGTGCCAGCAGTACCTACGCATCGACAGGGCTTGATGGTACAGATACGCAGTATTTT.

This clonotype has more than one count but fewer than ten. Written as DNA, the CDR3 is TGCAGCGTGTTGACAGCAAACACCGGGGAGCTGTTTTTT. It encodes CSVLTANTGELFF. J is TRBJ2-2 and V is TRBV29-1; D is possibly TRBD1 (5 bases). Germline CDR1 is SQVTM and CDR2 is ANQGSEA. Trimming removed 6 bases from V and 2 bases from J, with 10 bases in between. The CDR3 consists of 13 residues.

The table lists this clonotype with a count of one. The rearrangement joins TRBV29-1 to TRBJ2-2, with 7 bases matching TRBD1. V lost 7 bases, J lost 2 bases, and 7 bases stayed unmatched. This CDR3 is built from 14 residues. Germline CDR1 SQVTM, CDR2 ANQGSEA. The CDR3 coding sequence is TGCAGCGCACGGACAGGTACTAACACCGGGGAGCTGTTTTTT. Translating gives CSARTGTNTGELFF.

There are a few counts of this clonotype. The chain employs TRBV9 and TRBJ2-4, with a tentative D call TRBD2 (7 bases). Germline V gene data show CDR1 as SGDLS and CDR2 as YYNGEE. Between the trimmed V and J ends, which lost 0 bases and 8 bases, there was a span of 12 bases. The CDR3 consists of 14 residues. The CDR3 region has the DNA TGTGCCAGCAGCGTAGAAGGGGGGAGGGACATTCAGTACTTC. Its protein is CASSVEGGRDIQYF.

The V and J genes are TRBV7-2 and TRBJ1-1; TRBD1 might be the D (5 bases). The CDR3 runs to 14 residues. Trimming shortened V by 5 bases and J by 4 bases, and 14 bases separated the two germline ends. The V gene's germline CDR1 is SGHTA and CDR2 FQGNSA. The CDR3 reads CASSHTGVFTEAFF. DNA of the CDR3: TGTGCCAGCAGCCACACGGGGGTTTTCACTGAAGCTTTCTTT.

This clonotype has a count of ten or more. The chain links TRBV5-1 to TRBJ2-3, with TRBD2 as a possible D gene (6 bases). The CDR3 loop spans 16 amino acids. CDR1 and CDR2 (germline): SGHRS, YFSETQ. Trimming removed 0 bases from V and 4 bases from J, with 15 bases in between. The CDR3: CASSLAKGSGADTQYF. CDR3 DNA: TGCGCCAGCAGCTTGGCCAAGGGATCGGGAGCAGATACGCAGTATTTT.

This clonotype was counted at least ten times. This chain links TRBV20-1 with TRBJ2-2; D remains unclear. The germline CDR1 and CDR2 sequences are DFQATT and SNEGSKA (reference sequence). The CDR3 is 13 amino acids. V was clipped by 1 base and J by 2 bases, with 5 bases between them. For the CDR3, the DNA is TGCAGTGCTAGAGCACTTAACACCGGGGAGCTGTTTTTT. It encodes CSARALNTGELFF.

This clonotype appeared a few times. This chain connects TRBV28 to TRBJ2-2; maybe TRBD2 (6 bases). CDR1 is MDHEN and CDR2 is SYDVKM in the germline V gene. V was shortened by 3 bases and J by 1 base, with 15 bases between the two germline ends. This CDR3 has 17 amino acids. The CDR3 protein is CASSFPVLAENTGELFF. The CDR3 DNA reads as TGTGCCAGCAGTTTCCCAGTGTTAGCGGAGAACACCGGGGAGCTGTTTTTT.

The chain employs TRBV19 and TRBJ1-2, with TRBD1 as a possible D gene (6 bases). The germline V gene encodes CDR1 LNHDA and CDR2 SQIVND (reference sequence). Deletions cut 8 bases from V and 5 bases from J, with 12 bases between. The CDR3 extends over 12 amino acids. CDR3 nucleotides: TGTGCCAGTCGTCGAGGGGGTTATGGCTACACCTTC. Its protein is CASRRGGYGYTF.

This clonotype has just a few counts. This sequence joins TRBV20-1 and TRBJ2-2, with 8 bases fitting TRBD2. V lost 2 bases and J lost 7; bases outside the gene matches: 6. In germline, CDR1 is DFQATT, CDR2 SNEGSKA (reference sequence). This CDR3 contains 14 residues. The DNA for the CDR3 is TGCAGTGCTAGAATAGCGGGAAAGGGCGGGGAGCTGTTTTTT. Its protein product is CSARIAGKGGELFF.

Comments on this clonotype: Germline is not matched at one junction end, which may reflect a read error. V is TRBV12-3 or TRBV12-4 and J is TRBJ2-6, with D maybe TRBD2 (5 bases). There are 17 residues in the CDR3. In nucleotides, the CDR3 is TGTGTCAGCAGTTTAGACTATCTAGTAGCTGGGGCCAACGTCCTGACTTTC. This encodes CVSSLDYLVAGANVLTF.

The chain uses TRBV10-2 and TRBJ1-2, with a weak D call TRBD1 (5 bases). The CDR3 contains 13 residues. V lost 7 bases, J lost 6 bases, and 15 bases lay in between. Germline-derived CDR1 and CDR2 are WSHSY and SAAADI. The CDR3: CASTGYGTNGYTF. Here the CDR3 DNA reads TGCGCCAGCACAGGGTACGGAACTAATGGCTACACCTTC.

CDR3 residues: CARHGTGALRRGYTF. As DNA, the CDR3 is TGTGCCCGACACGGGACAGGGGCTCTGCGGAGGGGCTACACCTTC. This chain connects TRBV12-3 or TRBV12-4 to TRBJ1-2, with 10 bases fitting TRBD1. Trimming removed 11 bases from V and 8 bases from J; junction bases left unmatched: 17. The CDR3 runs to 15 residues.

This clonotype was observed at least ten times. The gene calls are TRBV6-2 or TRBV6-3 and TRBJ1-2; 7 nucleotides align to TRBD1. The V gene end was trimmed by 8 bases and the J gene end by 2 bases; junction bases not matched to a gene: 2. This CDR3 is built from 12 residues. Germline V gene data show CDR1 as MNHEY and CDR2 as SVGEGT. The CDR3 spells CASQQGNYGYTF. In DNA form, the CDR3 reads TGTGCCAGCCAACAGGGGAACTATGGCTACACCTTC.

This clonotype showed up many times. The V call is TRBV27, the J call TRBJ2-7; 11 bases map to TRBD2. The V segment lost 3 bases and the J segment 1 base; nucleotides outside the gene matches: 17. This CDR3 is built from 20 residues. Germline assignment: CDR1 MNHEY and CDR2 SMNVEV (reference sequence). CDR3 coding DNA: TGTGCCAGCAGTTTGTACAGGGGGGGACTAGCGGATCGCTTATCCTACGAGCAGTACTTC. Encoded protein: CASSLYRGGLADRLSYEQYF.

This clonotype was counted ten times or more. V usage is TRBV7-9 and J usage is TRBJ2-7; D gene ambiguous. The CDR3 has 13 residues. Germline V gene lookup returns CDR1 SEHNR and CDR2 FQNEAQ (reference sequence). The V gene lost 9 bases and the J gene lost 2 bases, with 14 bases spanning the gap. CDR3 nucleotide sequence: TGTGCCAGGGCGGAAACGGGTGCCTACGAGCAGTACTTC. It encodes CARAETGAYEQYF.

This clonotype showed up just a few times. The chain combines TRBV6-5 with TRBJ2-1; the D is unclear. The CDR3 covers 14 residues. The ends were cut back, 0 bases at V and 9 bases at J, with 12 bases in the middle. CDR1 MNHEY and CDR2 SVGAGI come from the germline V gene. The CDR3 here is CASSYSALLGEQFF. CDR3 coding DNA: TGTGCCAGCAGTTACTCGGCCTTGTTGGGTGAGCAGTTCTTC.

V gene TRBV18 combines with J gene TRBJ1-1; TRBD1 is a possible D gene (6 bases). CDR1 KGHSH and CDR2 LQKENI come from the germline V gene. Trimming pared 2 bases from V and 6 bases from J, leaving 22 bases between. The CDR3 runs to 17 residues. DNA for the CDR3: TGTGCCAGCTCACCAAGGAACAGGGTCGCGGAGCACGCTGAAGCTTTCTTT. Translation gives CASSPRNRVAEHAEAFF.

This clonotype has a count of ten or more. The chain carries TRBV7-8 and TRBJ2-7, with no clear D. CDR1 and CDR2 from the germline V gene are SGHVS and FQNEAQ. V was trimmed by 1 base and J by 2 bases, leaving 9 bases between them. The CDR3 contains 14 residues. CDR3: CASSLGRVTYEQYF. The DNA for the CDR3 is TGTGCCAGCAGCTTAGGCCGGGTTACCTACGAGCAGTACTTC.

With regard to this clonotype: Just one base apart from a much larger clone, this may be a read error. The DNA of the CDR3 is TGCAGTACTAGACCGGGACTCCGGCAGGAGCAGTTCTTC. The encoded protein is CSTRPGLRQEQFF. The V gene is TRBV20-1, the J gene TRBJ2-1, with D perhaps matching TRBD2 (6 bases). This CDR3 has 13 amino acids. The germline V gene has CDR1 DFQATT and CDR2 SNEGSKA (reference sequence).

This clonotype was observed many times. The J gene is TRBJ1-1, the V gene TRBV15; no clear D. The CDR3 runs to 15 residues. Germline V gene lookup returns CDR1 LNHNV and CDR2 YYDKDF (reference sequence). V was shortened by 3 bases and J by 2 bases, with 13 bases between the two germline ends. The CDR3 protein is CATSRGGLSNTEAFF. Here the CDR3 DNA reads TGTGCCACCAGCAGGGGCGGACTGTCAAACACTGAAGCTTTCTTT.

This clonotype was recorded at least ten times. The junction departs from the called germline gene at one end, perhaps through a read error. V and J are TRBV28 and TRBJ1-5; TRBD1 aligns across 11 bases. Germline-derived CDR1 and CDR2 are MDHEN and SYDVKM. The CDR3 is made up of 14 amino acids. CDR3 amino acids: CACRGTGGNQPQHF. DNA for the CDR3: TGTGCCTGCCGAGGGACAGGGGGGAATCAACCCCAGCATTTT.

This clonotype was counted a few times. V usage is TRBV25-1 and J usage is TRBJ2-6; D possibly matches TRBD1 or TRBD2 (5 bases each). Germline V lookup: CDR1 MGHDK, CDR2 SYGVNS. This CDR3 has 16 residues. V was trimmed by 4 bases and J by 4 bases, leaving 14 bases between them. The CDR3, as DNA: TGTGCCAGCAGTGGAGGGGTGGGTAGGGGGGCCAACGTCCTGACTTTC. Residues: CASSGGVGRGANVLTF.

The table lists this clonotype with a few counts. The CDR3 loop is CASNIAGGGKYEQYF. In DNA form, the CDR3 reads TGTGCCAGCAACATAGCGGGAGGGGGAAAGTACGAGCAGTACTTC. This sequence joins TRBV6-1 and TRBJ2-7, with 11 bases fitting TRBD2. Germline assignment: CDR1 MNHNS and CDR2 SASEGT. This CDR3 comprises 15 residues. V was clipped by 7 bases and J by 4 bases; unmatched bases: 9.

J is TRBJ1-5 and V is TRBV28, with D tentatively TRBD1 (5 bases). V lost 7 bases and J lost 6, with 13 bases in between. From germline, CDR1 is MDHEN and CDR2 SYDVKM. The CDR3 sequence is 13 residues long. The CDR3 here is CASTRGVSQPQHF. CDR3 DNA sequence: TGTGCCAGCACCCGGGGGGTAAGTCAGCCCCAGCATTTT.

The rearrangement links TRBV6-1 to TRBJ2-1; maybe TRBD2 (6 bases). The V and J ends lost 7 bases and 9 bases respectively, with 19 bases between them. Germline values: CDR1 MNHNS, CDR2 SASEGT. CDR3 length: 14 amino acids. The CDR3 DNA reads TGTGCCAGCAAACCCCCGGGGGAGTTCGGTGAGCAGTTCTTC. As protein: CASKPPGEFGEQFF.

This CDR3 reads CSVRSNSYNEQFF. CDR3 sequence (DNA): TGCAGCGTTCGGTCTAACTCCTACAATGAGCAGTTCTTC. The V call is TRBV29-1, the J call TRBJ2-1; no reliable D call. Germline CDR1 SQVTM, CDR2 ANQGSEA. V lost 5 bases, J lost 0 bases, and 8 bases lay in between. This CDR3 comprises 13 residues.